The 5 T cell receptor beta chains given below trace back to one sample, sequenced in a study of control samples from healthy donors and cancer patients. TCRdb's table, derived via immunoSEQ multiplex PCR, lists solely in-frame clones and lacks some. The data hold some 100,000 clones, with around 88% observed a single time. Sequenced: blood. The source is a woman aged 45-65 years in good health.

The rearrangement joins TRBV18 to TRBJ1-5; D call uncertain. Per the germline V gene, CDR1 is KGHSH and CDR2 is LQKENI. The CDR3 extends over 17 amino acids. Between the trimmed V and J ends, which lost 0 bases and 3 bases, there was a span of 15 bases. In DNA form, the CDR3 reads TGTGCCAGCTCACCACCGGCTTCTGGGCTGATCAATCAGCCCCAGCATTTT. Its translation is CASSPPASGLINQPQHF.

This chain connects TRBV5-1 to TRBJ1-5, with D unclear. The CDR3 spans 15 residues. Germline V CDR1 and CDR2: SGHRS, YFSETQ. Trimming left V 0 bases short and J 6 bases short, with 13 bases between. CDR3 protein: CASSLAGVRGQPQHF. CDR3 DNA sequence: TGCGCCAGCAGCTTGGCCGGGGTTCGGGGTCAGCCCCAGCATTTT.

The V call is TRBV6-5, the J call TRBJ1-6, with a weak D call TRBD1 (5 bases). CDR1 MNHEY and CDR2 SVGAGI come from the germline V gene. Trimming left V 2 bases short and J 7 bases short, with 12 bases between. This CDR3 has 15 residues. Here the CDR3 reads CASSYRRGGNSPLHF. CDR3 sequence (DNA): TGTGCCAGCAGTTACAGGAGGGGAGGCAATTCACCCCTCCACTTT.

This chain joins TRBV7-2 and TRBJ2-3; 13 bases align to TRBD2. Per germline, CDR1 SGHTA and CDR2 FQGNSA. Unmatched junction bases numbered 6, after V lost 4 bases and J lost 5 bases. The CDR3 spans 16 residues. This chain's CDR3 is CASSSRTSGRVDTQYF. The CDR3 DNA follows: TGTGCCAGCAGCTCCAGGACTAGCGGGAGAGTAGATACGCAGTATTTT.

The rearrangement uses TRBV7-3 and TRBJ1-3, with 7 bases that match TRBD1. V shed 2 bases and J 2 bases; nucleotides not matched to a gene: 3. The germline V gene encodes CDR1 SGHTA and CDR2 FQGTGA. The CDR3 spans 15 residues. CDR3 bases: TGTGCCAGCAGCTTAGAGGGGGCCCCTGGAAACACCATATATTTT. As protein: CASSLEGAPGNTIYF.